The 29 T cell receptor beta chains below come from one sample, sequenced in a study of blood T cell repertoires in COVID-19. Libraries were prepared by immunoSEQ multiplex PCR; TCRdb keeps only in-frame clonotypes and omits some of them. The sample carries 30,000 to 45,000 clones, 90% recorded once. The specimen was peripheral blood. The origin of the receptors is a human donor in a cohort sampled during active COVID-19.

The J gene is TRBJ2-7, the V gene TRBV7-2, with 8 bases fitting TRBD1. Per germline, CDR1 SGHTA and CDR2 FQGNSA. The CDR3 consists of 14 residues. The junction had 3 bases not matched to a gene; V was cut back by 5 bases and J by 0 bases. The CDR3 loop reads CASSGDRYSYEQYF. The DNA of the CDR3 is TGTGCCAGCAGCGGGGACAGGTACTCCTACGAGCAGTACTTC.

This clone was seen a handful of times. The chain recombines TRBV4-2 with TRBJ1-5, with D tentatively TRBD1 (5 bases). This CDR3 comprises 16 residues. Germline V gene sequence: CDR1 LGHNA, CDR2 YNFKEQ. V was pared by 1 base and J by 2 bases, with 12 bases between. The CDR3 reads CASSQAWAGGNQPQHF. CDR3 sequence (DNA): TGTGCCAGCAGCCAAGCCTGGGCGGGGGGCAATCAGCCCCAGCATTTT.

The chain recombines TRBV19 with TRBJ1-2, with 7 bases aligning to TRBD1. Germline CDR1 and CDR2: LNHDA and SQIVND (reference sequence). The CDR3 consists of 14 residues. Trimming at V came to 4 bases and at J to 1 base, leaving 3 bases not matched to a gene. As DNA, the CDR3 is TGTGCCAGTAGTACGACAGGGCTTAACTATGGCTACACCTTC. Amino acids: CASSTTGLNYGYTF.

The CDR3 here is CASSLVSAGGPYEQYF. In DNA, the CDR3 is TGTGCCAGCAGTTTGGTCTCGGCGGGAGGCCCCTACGAGCAGTACTTC. The V call is TRBV27, the J call TRBJ2-7; TRBD2 agrees at 8 bases. The trim removed 3 bases at V and 2 bases at J, leaving 9 bases unmatched. CDR1 and CDR2 from the germline V gene are MNHEY and SMNVEV (reference sequence). The CDR3 has 16 residues.

J is TRBJ2-3 and V is TRBV10-1, with D tentatively TRBD2 (5 bases). The CDR3 consists of 15 residues. Looked up from germline, CDR1 is WNHNN and CDR2 is SYGVQD (reference sequence). The V and J ends lost 0 bases and 7 bases respectively, with 14 bases between them. CDR3 amino acids: CASSESRALMNTQYF. The CDR3 DNA reads as TGCGCCAGCAGTGAGTCGCGGGCATTGATGAATACGCAGTATTTT.

The V call is TRBV10-3, the J call TRBJ2-3; a possible D gene is TRBD2 (5 bases). CDR3 length equals 15 residues. V lost 4 bases, J lost 2 bases, and 13 bases lay in between. Germline CDR1 is ENHRY and CDR2 is SYGVKD. This CDR3 reads CAISVGGSITDTQYF. CDR3 sequence (DNA): TGTGCCATCAGTGTAGGCGGGTCGATCACAGATACGCAGTATTTT.

The J gene is TRBJ1-2, the V gene TRBV7-9; the D gene is possibly TRBD1 (6 bases). CDR3 length: 14 residues. Germline V gene lookup returns CDR1 SEHNR and CDR2 FQNEAQ (reference sequence). V was cut by 2 bases and J by 8 bases, with 15 bases left in between. The CDR3 protein is CASSLSAGVVGYTF. DNA of the CDR3: TGTGCCAGCAGCTTATCCGCAGGGGTGGTAGGCTACACCTTC.

This chain joins TRBV5-1 and TRBJ2-3, with 9 nucleotides matching TRBD2. In germline, CDR1 is SGHRS, CDR2 YFSETQ. The CDR3 covers 16 residues. Trimming cost V 1 base and J 3 bases; bases outside gene matches: 6. DNA of the CDR3: TGCGCCAGCAGCTTGACGGCGGGAGGGAGGACAGATACGCAGTATTTT. It codes for CASSLTAGGRTDTQYF.

The V gene is TRBV28, the J gene TRBJ2-5, with 9 bases that match TRBD2. The V gene's germline CDR1 is MDHEN and CDR2 SYDVKM. V shed 10 bases and J 5 bases; nucleotides not matched to a gene: 11. The CDR3 has 14 residues. CDR3 residues: CATGLAGMWETQYF. The CDR3 region has the DNA TGTGCCACCGGGCTAGCGGGGATGTGGGAGACCCAGTACTTC.

The chain carries TRBV6-5 and TRBJ2-6; no clear D gene. The CDR3 is made up of 13 amino acids. Per the germline V gene, CDR1 is MNHEY and CDR2 is SVGAGI. Here the CDR3 DNA reads TGTGCGACCTACAGAGCTGGGGCCAACGTCCTGACTTTC. Its protein is CATYRAGANVLTF.

The CDR3 coding sequence is TGTGCCAGCACCATCGACAGCACCTACGAGCAGTACTTC. Amino acid sequence: CASTIDSTYEQYF. The genes are TRBV28 and TRBJ2-7; possible D gene TRBD1, 5 bases. Trimming cost V 7 bases and J 2 bases, with 12 bases left between them. Germline V gene lookup returns CDR1 MDHEN and CDR2 SYDVKM. The CDR3 sequence is 13 residues long.

The rearrangement joins TRBV29-1 to TRBJ2-3; D unresolved. This CDR3 is 12 amino acids long. With 3 bases removed from V and 1 base from J, the gap between germline ends came to 5 bases. The germline gives CDR1 SQVTM, CDR2 ANQGSEA. The CDR3 sequence is CSVDQGTDTQYF. CDR3 nucleotides: TGCAGCGTTGACCAGGGCACAGATACGCAGTATTTT.

The rearrangement joins TRBV6-6 to TRBJ2-1, with 14 bases that match TRBD2. CDR3 length: 13 amino acids. J gave up 11 bases and V 6 bases, and 3 bases lay outside the gene matches. CDR1 and CDR2 from the germline V gene are MNHNY and SVGAGI (reference sequence). Here the CDR3 reads CASRGTSGSKQFF. In nucleotides, the CDR3 is TGTGCCAGCAGGGGGACTAGCGGGAGTAAGCAGTTCTTC.

The chain has TRBV27 and TRBJ2-5; D unresolved. From germline, CDR1 is MNHEY and CDR2 SMNVEV (reference sequence). The CDR3 spans 12 residues. V lost 6 bases to trimming and J lost 4 bases, with 9 bases between them. The CDR3 loop is CASSNYGETQYF. The DNA for the CDR3 is TGTGCCAGCAGCAATTACGGAGAGACCCAGTACTTC.

V and J are TRBV30 and TRBJ2-7; TRBD2 matches at 7 bases. The ends lost 3 bases at V and 5 bases at J; junction bases unmatched: 10. The CDR3 is 14 amino acids. CDR1 is GTSNPN and CDR2 is SVGIG in the germline V gene (reference sequence). The CDR3 DNA reads as TGTGCCTGGAGGAGGCCTAGCGGCTTCAACGAGCAGTACTTC. Protein sequence: CAWRRPSGFNEQYF.

J is TRBJ2-1 and V is TRBV18, with 16 bases aligning to TRBD2. Germline CDR1 is KGHSH and CDR2 is LQKENI. V was pared by 3 bases and J by 4 bases, with 3 bases of the junction left unmatched. The CDR3 runs to 17 residues. CDR3 sequence: CASSPGTSGRGYNEQFF. DNA of the CDR3: TGTGCCAGCTCACCTGGGACTAGCGGGAGGGGTTACAATGAGCAGTTCTTC.

The V and J genes are TRBV23-1 and TRBJ2-7; D possibly corresponds to TRBD1 (7 bases). TRBV23-1 is an ORF, with its function uncertain. V lost 3 bases to trimming and J lost 2 bases, with 23 bases between them. The length of the CDR3 is 18 residues. The DNA of the CDR3 is TGCGCCAGCAGTCATCCTGACAGGGAGGTTGTACAAGCCTACGAGCAGTACTTC. It translates to CASSHPDREVVQAYEQYF.

The sample holds a few counts of this clone. The chain joins TRBV5-6 to TRBJ1-4; the match to TRBD1 covers 9 bases. Germline CDR1 SGHDT, CDR2 YYEEEE. CDR3 length equals 14 residues. Unmatched junction bases numbered 2, after V lost 4 bases and J lost 4 bases. CDR3 sequence reads: CASSQTGGNEKLFF. Written as DNA, the CDR3 is TGTGCCAGCAGCCAGACAGGGGGTAATGAAAAACTGTTTTTT.

The rearrangement uses TRBV2 and TRBJ2-3; maybe TRBD1 (5 bases). This CDR3 is built from 16 residues. V lost 1 base and J lost 2, with 13 bases in between. Germline V CDR1 and CDR2: SNHLY, FYNNEI. The CDR3 coding sequence is TGTGCCAGCAGTGAAGTGGGGCGGACCCCCACAGATACGCAGTATTTT. Translating gives CASSEVGRTPTDTQYF.

This clone came up a few times. The chain has TRBV5-1 and TRBJ1-5; D is unresolved. The CDR3 sequence is 14 residues long. Looked up from germline, CDR1 is SGHRS and CDR2 is YFSETQ. The V gene lost 0 bases and the J gene lost 0 bases, with 4 bases spanning the gap. The CDR3 reads CASSLDNSNQPQHF. CDR3 nucleotides: TGCGCCAGCAGCTTGGACAATAGCAATCAGCCCCAGCATTTT.

The chain joins TRBV9 to TRBJ2-3; tentative D call: TRBD1 (5 bases). The CDR3 totals 15 residues. Germline V gene lookup returns CDR1 SGDLS and CDR2 YYNGEE. V was shortened by 0 bases and J by 2 bases, with 10 bases between the two germline ends. The CDR3 nucleotides read TGTGCCAGCAGCGTAGCTACAGGTTTCACAGATACGCAGTATTTT. Its protein product is CASSVATGFTDTQYF.

CDR3 bases: TGCGCCAGCAGCTTGGGCGGGGGCTACAATGAGCAGTTCTTC. Its protein is CASSLGGGYNEQFF. J is TRBJ2-1 and V is TRBV5-1, with 7 bases matching TRBD2. Trimming cost V 0 bases and J 3 bases; bases outside gene matches: 0. The germline CDR1 and CDR2 sequences are SGHRS and YFSETQ. The length of the CDR3 is 14 residues.

The gene calls are TRBV5-1 and TRBJ2-7; 12 nucleotides match TRBD1. Germline CDR1 is SGHRS and CDR2 is YFSETQ. CDR3 size: 15 residues. V was clipped by 6 bases and J by 5 bases; unmatched bases: 9. The CDR3 loop reads CASTLPGQGAHEQYF. The CDR3 DNA reads as TGCGCCAGCACCCTCCCGGGACAGGGGGCACACGAGCAGTACTTC.

The V and J genes are TRBV18 and TRBJ2-3, with 7 nucleotides matching TRBD1. The CDR3 has 14 amino acids. Germline lookup yields CDR1 KGHSH and CDR2 LQKENI. The junction had 6 bases not matched to a gene; V was cut back by 5 bases and J by 4 bases. CDR3 nucleotides: TGTGCCAGCTCAGCACAGGGGATCCCAGATACGCAGTATTTT. This sequence encodes CASSAQGIPDTQYF.

This rearrangement joins TRBV2 to TRBJ2-2, with D unresolved. CDR3 length: 14 amino acids. With 5 bases removed from V and 0 bases from J, the gap between germline ends came to 7 bases. The germline CDR1 and CDR2 sequences are SNHLY and FYNNEI. The CDR3 DNA reads as TGTGCCAGCAGTTACACCTCGAACACCGGGGAGCTGTTTTTT. Its protein is CASSYTSNTGELFF. Based on the CDR3 plus reference TRBV2 and TRBJ2-2, the full variable domain is EPEVTQTPSHQVTQMGQEVILRCVPISNHLYFYWYRQILGQKVEFLVSFYNNEISEKSEIFDDQFSVERPDGSNFTLKIRSTKLEDSAMYFCASSYTSNTGELFFGEGSRLTVL.

V and J are TRBV29-1 and TRBJ2-5, with 15 positions matching TRBD2. The V gene end was trimmed by 5 bases and the J gene end by 3 bases; junction bases not matched to a gene: 13. The CDR3 sequence is 18 residues long. Germline V gives CDR1 SQVTM, CDR2 ANQGSEA. The CDR3 DNA sequence: TGCAGCGTTCGCGGACTAGCGGGAGGGCCGACGGTAAAAGAGACCCAGTACTTC. The encoded protein is CSVRGLAGGPTVKETQYF.

V gene TRBV5-1 combines with J gene TRBJ1-4, with a weak D call TRBD1 (6 bases). V was trimmed by 3 bases and J by 4 bases, leaving 10 bases between them. The CDR3 covers 14 residues. Germline V gene sequence: CDR1 SGHRS, CDR2 YFSETQ. DNA for the CDR3: TGCGCCAGCAGCTCAACAGGGCATAATGAAAAACTGTTTTTT. Its translation: CASSSTGHNEKLFF.

This chain uses TRBV6-5 with TRBJ2-1, with 11 nucleotides matching TRBD2. V was pared by 5 bases and J by 5 bases, with 5 bases of the junction left unmatched. The germline CDR1 and CDR2 sequences are MNHEY and SVGAGI. The CDR3 is 15 residues long. CDR3 protein: CASSLRLAGHNEQFF. For the CDR3, the DNA is TGTGCCAGCAGTCTCCGACTAGCGGGACACAATGAGCAGTTCTTC.

V gene TRBV27 combines with J gene TRBJ2-3; D possibly corresponds to TRBD2 (5 bases). Trimming left V 3 bases short and J 2 bases short, with 9 bases between. Germline CDR1 reads MNHEY; CDR2 reads SMNVEV (reference sequence). There are 14 residues in the CDR3. The CDR3 nucleotides read TGTGCCAGCAGTTTTCGGGAAAACACAGATACGCAGTATTTT. Protein sequence: CASSFRENTDTQYF.